This T cell receptor beta chain was captured in a study of T cells after yellow fever vaccination. Study summary: Some fractions had low cell numbers, and these were prepared with SMART-Seq v4 Ultra Low Input. Findings of the study overall: After the booster, about 95% of CD4 and about nine tenths of CD8 primary-response clones were re-detected. Few clonotypes appeared in both CD4 and CD8 compartments.

Template switching by 5'RACE produced TCR cDNA, adding a universal primer site and UMIs. TCRdb re-called the 5' RACE reads with MiXCR, one entry per CDR3 protein. The data contain approximately 510,000 distinct CDR3 sequences, about a fifth of them singletons. This clonotype was observed once. Its target is not known. This CDR3 has 13 residues. Deletions cut 6 bases from V and 4 bases from J, with 9 bases between. This sequence joins TRBV12-3 or TRBV12-4 and TRBJ2-2, with a tentative D call TRBD1 (5 bases). This material consisted of PBMCs, taken approximately 22 days after the first yellow fever vaccination. The origin of this receptor is a man younger than 35 who received the YFV17D yellow fever vaccine. The CDR3 bases are TGTGCCAGCAGCAGGGCTTCCACCGGGGAGCTGTTTTTT. It is translated as CASSRASTGELFF.